The subject of this entry is one TCR beta chain. No antigen is known for it. This CDR3 contains 14 residues. Germline-derived CDR1 and CDR2 are SGHVS and FQNEAQ. V lost 1 base and J lost 6, with 10 bases in between. Clones were read by immunoSEQ multiplex PCR, and TCRdb kept only the in-frame ones, dropping some. The top ten hold less than 0.85% of the sample, which has about 25,000 clones, over 85% seen once. These data belong to a study of graft-versus-host responses after intestinal transplantation. Study in general: The study gave all recipients anti-thymocyte globulin induction, then tacrolimus and steroids for approximately 3 years. Whole-study results and caveats: Where graft-donor T cell macrochimerism was present, patients had high graft-versus-host to host-versus-graft clonal ratios in allografts. Peak circulating GvH clone levels tracked with early post-transplant HvG declines. Marrow from the recipient contained GvH clones, some of which had appeared first in ileum or blood.

This sequence joins TRBV7-8 and TRBJ2-1, with a weak D call TRBD1 (5 bases). The receptor was isolated from a human patient who received an intestinal transplant, so some T cells may come from the graft donor. The sequencing used PBMCs, collected roughly 32 days after intestinal transplant. For the CDR3, the DNA is TGTGCCAGCAGCTTAGTAGGGGCAAGCAATGAGCAGTTCTTC. It translates to CASSLVGASNEQFF.